This passage covers 28 T cell receptor beta chains from one sample sequenced in a study of tumor-infiltrating lymphocytes in oesophageal squamous cell carcinoma. Each CDR3 protein is one row after TCRdb ran MiXCR on the PCR reads. The sample yields around 6,400 distinct CDR3 sequences, about 14% seen once. Source material: esophageal tumor tissue. These TCRs come from a male donor with esophageal squamous cell carcinoma.

To note about this clonotype: Since the CDR3 does not end with the conserved phenylalanine or tryptophan, this likely comes from a read error. Because the CDR3's place on the DNA is in doubt, the DNA is left out and the CDR3 is given as listed by TCRdb. The CDR3 protein is CASSLMGAQGNYGYTFGS. The V call is TRBV28, the J call TRBJ2-7; the D call of TRBD1 is as the table states it, not checked on the DNA. Germline V gene sequence: CDR1 MDHEN, CDR2 SYDVKM. Ends included, the CDR3 has 18 residues.

This clonotype came up many times. The rearrangement joins TRBV12-3 or TRBV12-4 to TRBJ1-1; TRBD1 agrees at 8 bases. The CDR3 is 14 residues long. With V trimmed by 7 bases and J by 2 bases, 6 bases remained unmatched. For the CDR3, the DNA is TGTGCCAGCACCCAGGGACAGGCTAACACTGAAGCTTTCTTT. It is translated as CASTQGQANTEAFF.

This clonotype was picked up a small number of times. CDR3 DNA: TGCGCCAGCAGCCTCCAACCGGGACACCCTAGGGAGACCCAGTACTTC. It codes for CASSLQPGHPRETQYF. V and J are TRBV5-1 and TRBJ2-5; weak D call: TRBD1 (6 bases). Between the trimmed V and J ends, which lost 4 bases and 5 bases, there was a span of 21 bases. The CDR3 sequence is 16 residues long. Looked up from germline, CDR1 is SGHRS and CDR2 is YFSETQ.

This clonotype came up many times. V usage is TRBV7-8 and J usage is TRBJ1-2, with 8 bases lining up with TRBD1. Trimming removed 5 bases from V and 8 bases from J; junction bases left unmatched: 13. This CDR3 has 15 residues. The germline gives CDR1 SGHVS, CDR2 FQNEAQ. The CDR3: CASSRRDRTPIGYTF. The CDR3, as DNA: TGTGCCAGCAGCAGGCGGGACAGGACGCCGATCGGCTACACCTTC.

This clonotype was observed many times. The V call is TRBV14, the J call TRBJ2-5; the D is unclear. CDR1 is SGHDN and CDR2 is FVKESK in the germline V gene. This CDR3 is 13 amino acids long. Trimming stripped 0 bases from V and 10 bases from J, with 12 bases between. CDR3 amino acids: CASSQDQRRIQYF. CDR3 sequence (DNA): TGTGCCAGCAGCCAAGACCAGAGAAGGATCCAGTACTTC.

This clonotype was picked up many times. The chain uses TRBV5-1 and TRBJ2-1, with D possibly TRBD2 on 6 matching bases. The germline V gene has CDR1 SGHRS and CDR2 YFSETQ. The CDR3 contains 16 residues. The ends were cut back, 0 bases at V and 4 bases at J, with 14 bases in the middle. The CDR3 region has the DNA TGCGCCAGCAGCTTGGTGTCGGGAGCCTCTTACAATGAGCAGTTCTTC. This translates into CASSLVSGASYNEQFF. Combining the CDR3 with reference TRBV5-1 and TRBJ2-1 gives the whole variable domain KAGVTQTPRYLIKTRGQQVTLSCSPISGHRSVSWYQQTPGQGLQFLFEYFSETQRNKGNFPGRFSGRQFSNSRSEMNVSTLELGDSALYLCASSLVSGASYNEQFFGPGTRLTVL.

This clonotype was seen only a few times. The conserved phenylalanine or tryptophan is not found at the CDR3 terminus, so this likely reflects a read error. Because the CDR3's place on the DNA is in doubt, the DNA is left out and the CDR3 is given as listed by TCRdb. The chain combines TRBV11-2 with TRBJ2-5; no check of the table's D call, TRBD2, against the DNA was made. The germline gives CDR1 SGHAT, CDR2 FQNNGV. From its first to its last residue, the CDR3 has 18 amino acids. This chain's CDR3 is CASSLGRGAGHSPLHFGN.

Many counts were recorded for this clonotype. Germline and junction disagree at one end, which may indicate a read error. This sequence joins TRBV6-1 and TRBJ1-6; 8 bases align to TRBD1. This CDR3 has 17 amino acids. Germline values: CDR1 MNHNS, CDR2 SASEGT. CDR3 sequence (DNA): TGTGCCAGCAGTCCTACAGGGGGAATAACCTATAATTCACCCCTCCACTTC. Amino acids: CASSPTGGITYNSPLHF.

This clonotype was picked up one time. Given a much more abundant clone one base away, this may be a read error. This CDR3 fails to terminate in the conserved phenylalanine or tryptophan, so it likely reflects a read error. The chain recombines TRBV20-1 with TRBJ1-1, with TRBD1 identical over 8 bases. The CDR3 sequence is 15 residues long. Germline loops: CDR1 DFQATT, CDR2 SNEGSKA (reference sequence). J gave up 6 bases and V 0 bases, and 9 bases lay outside the gene matches. CDR3 protein: CSARDRQGRYPEAFL. The CDR3 DNA reads as TGCAGTGCTAGAGATAGACAGGGGAGGTATCCTGAAGCTTTCCTT.

By share, this clonotype counts as large (0.1 to 1%). The V gene is TRBV7-9, the J gene TRBJ2-3, with a weak D call TRBD2 (6 bases). The CDR3 runs 16 residues. V was shortened by 1 base and J by 1 base, with 12 bases between the two germline ends. Germline V gene lookup returns CDR1 SEHNR and CDR2 FQNEAQ (reference sequence). This chain's CDR3 is CASSLVGLDRTDTQYF. CDR3 in DNA: TGTGCCAGCAGCTTAGTGGGACTGGACCGCACAGATACGCAGTATTTT.

At least ten counts were recorded for this clonotype. The chain joins TRBV6-2 or TRBV6-3 to TRBJ1-4; D gene ambiguous. This CDR3 spans 14 amino acids. Germline V gives CDR1 MNHEY, CDR2 SVGEGT. Between the trimmed V and J ends, which lost 5 bases and 6 bases, there was a span of 13 bases. Written as DNA, the CDR3 is TGTGCCAGCAGTCCCGGCAGCAGCCATGAAAAACTGTTTTTT. This translates into CASSPGSSHEKLFF.

Worth noting for this clonotype: The CDR3 does not close with the conserved phenylalanine or tryptophan, likely indicating a read error. No DNA is shown, since the ends of the CDR3 on it are uncertain; the CDR3 is the one TCRdb lists. The chain recombines TRBV7-3 with TRBJ2-6; TRBD2 is taken as the D call from the table, unchecked against the DNA. CDR1 is SGHTA and CDR2 is FQGTGA in the germline V gene. The CDR3 spans 15 residues, counting both ends. The CDR3: CASSLRGLDEQFFGP.

By share, this clonotype counts as medium-sized. Being one base from a much bigger clone, this may be a read error. The chain combines TRBV7-9 with TRBJ2-7; a possible D gene is TRBD2 (5 bases). The CDR3 covers 13 residues. Trimming shortened V by 2 bases and J by 7 bases, and 12 bases separated the two germline ends. CDR1 and CDR2 from the germline V gene are SEHNR and FQNEAQ (reference sequence). The CDR3 coding sequence is TGTGCCAGCAGCTTACGAGGGTTGGATGAGCAGTACTTC. This sequence encodes CASSLRGLDEQYF.

This clonotype was counted at least ten times. The CDR3 DNA sequence: TGTGCCAGTAGTTCTCTAATAGAGACAGATACGCAGTATTTT. Translated: CASSSLIETDTQYF. The chain has TRBV19 and TRBJ2-3; D is unresolved. Germline lookup yields CDR1 LNHDA and CDR2 SQIVND (reference sequence). The CDR3 has 14 amino acids. The V gene lost 5 bases and the J gene lost 3 bases, with 12 bases spanning the gap. Combining the CDR3 with reference TRBV19 and TRBJ2-3 gives the whole variable domain DGGITQSPKYLFRKEGQNVTLSCEQNLNHDAMYWYRQDPGQGLRLIYYSQIVNDFQKGDIAEGYSVSREKKESFPLTVTSAQKNPTAFYLCASSSLIETDTQYFGPGTRLTVL.

At least ten counts were recorded for this clonotype. CDR3 sequence: CASSISPTSYSGNEQFF. The CDR3 nucleotides read TGTGCCAGTAGTATTAGCCCGACTAGTTATAGTGGGAATGAGCAGTTCTTC. V usage is TRBV19 and J usage is TRBJ2-1, with TRBD2 as a possible D gene (6 bases). Germline lookup yields CDR1 LNHDA and CDR2 SQIVND (reference sequence). V was trimmed by 3 bases and J by 7 bases, leaving 22 bases between them. The CDR3 is 17 residues long.

This clonotype showed up just a few times. A much larger clone differs from this one at a single base, so this may be a read error. The rearrangement joins TRBV10-2 to TRBJ2-4; D tentatively reads TRBD1 or TRBD2 (6 bases each). The closer fit of TRBJ2-1 to the DNA end suggests the J call may be wrong. This CDR3 is 15 amino acids long. The germline V gene encodes CDR1 WSHSY and CDR2 SAAADI. CDR3 sequence reads: CASSGGDKVINIQFF. CDR3 coding DNA: TGCGCCAGCAGTGGGGGGGACAAGGTCATAAACATTCAGTTCTTC.

The chain links TRBV24-1 to TRBJ2-6, with D unresolved. This CDR3 has 14 residues. CDR1 is KGHDR, CDR2 SFDVKD, per germline. Trimming left V 5 bases short and J 4 bases short, with 8 bases between. In DNA, the CDR3 is TGTGCCACCAGTGGAGGAACCGGGGCCAACGTCCTGACTTTC. Protein: CATSGGTGANVLTF.

The chain is built from TRBV29-1 and TRBJ1-2, with a possible D match to TRBD1 (6 bases). There are 11 residues in the CDR3. Trimming cost V 6 bases and J 4 bases, with 9 bases left between them. Germline V gene data show CDR1 as SQVTM and CDR2 as ANQGSEA. The CDR3 bases are TGCAGCGTCAGGACAGTCTATGGCTACACCTTC. It translates to CSVRTVYGYTF.

The rearrangement joins TRBV2 to TRBJ2-5; TRBD2 is a possible D gene (7 bases). Trimming took 7 bases from V and 4 from J, leaving 16 bases between them. The CDR3 spans 14 residues. Germline V gene data show CDR1 as SNHLY and CDR2 as FYNNEI. CDR3 bases: TGTGCCAGCACCAGGGGAGGGGGGCGAGAGACCCAGTACTTC. Translation gives CASTRGGGRETQYF.

This clonotype was counted ten times or more. This chain joins TRBV6-1 and TRBJ2-7; the match to TRBD2 covers 9 bases. V was pared by 5 bases and J by 2 bases, with 7 bases of the junction left unmatched. Per germline, CDR1 MNHNS and CDR2 SASEGT. The CDR3 has 15 amino acids. CDR3 nucleotide sequence: TGTGCCAGCAGTTATGAAGCGGGGGGTGCCTACGAGCAGTACTTC. Encoded protein: CASSYEAGGAYEQYF.

V gene TRBV14 combines with J gene TRBJ2-4; TRBD1 matches at 7 bases. The J call may be mistaken, given a closer DNA end match to TRBJ2-1. Germline V CDR1 and CDR2: SGHDN, FVKESK. This CDR3 is 14 amino acids long. The CDR3 DNA reads TGTGCCAGCAGCCTTCACAGGGGCTCCTACGAGCAGTTCTTC. This encodes CASSLHRGSYEQFF.

This clonotype was counted ten times or more. The chain combines TRBV14 with TRBJ1-2; 7 nucleotides match TRBD1. This CDR3 contains 14 residues. Unmatched junction bases numbered 11, after V lost 4 bases and J lost 9 bases. Germline CDR1 and CDR2: SGHDN and FVKESK. The chain's CDR3 is CASSPLTGYSSYTF. In nucleotides, the CDR3 is TGTGCCAGCAGCCCCCTGACAGGGTATAGTAGCTACACCTTC.

This clonotype was recorded many times. The rearrangement joins TRBV6-1 to TRBJ1-5, with 7 nucleotides matching TRBD1. Losses at the gene ends were 8 bases for V and 0 bases for J; bases not matched to a gene: 10. Germline lookup yields CDR1 MNHNS and CDR2 SASEGT. The CDR3 spans 16 residues. The DNA for the CDR3 is TGTGCCAGCTGTCTCGGGACAGCCTATAGCAATCAGCCCCAGCATTTT. The encoded protein is CASCLGTAYSNQPQHF.

Details on this clonotype: Lacking the conserved final phenylalanine or tryptophan, this CDR3 likely reflects a read error. Because the CDR3's place on the DNA is in doubt, the DNA is left out and the CDR3 is given as listed by TCRdb. The chain carries TRBV7-6 and TRBJ2-5; the table assigns TRBD1, which was not confirmed against the DNA. Germline-derived CDR1 and CDR2 are SGHVS and FNYEAQ. Counting both end residues, the CDR3 totals 17 amino acids. The CDR3 sequence: CASSFFWTGNNEQFFGA.

Concerning this clonotype: This CDR3 is missing its conserved last phenylalanine or tryptophan, likely due to a read error. The DNA is left out, because the CDR3 cannot be placed on it with certainty; the CDR3 is given as TCRdb lists it. The chain couples TRBV12-3 or TRBV12-4 to TRBJ2-7. The CDR3 totals 17 residues, both ends included. CDR3 sequence reads: CASSYMTQKSYEQYFGN.

The table lists this clonotype with many counts. The V gene is TRBV19, the J gene TRBJ2-1; 7 bases match TRBD2. Per germline, CDR1 LNHDA and CDR2 SQIVND (reference sequence). The CDR3 runs 14 residues. Germline trimming cut 3 bases from V and 9 bases from J; bases unmatched to any gene: 8. CDR3 residues: CASSMIGTGGEQFF. The CDR3 nucleotides are TGTGCCAGTAGTATGATCGGGACGGGGGGTGAGCAGTTCTTC. Full variable domain (remainder filled in from reference TRBV19 and TRBJ2-1): DGGITQSPKYLFRKEGQNVTLSCEQNLNHDAMYWYRQDPGQGLRLIYYSQIVNDFQKGDIAEGYSVSREKKESFPLTVTSAQKNPTAFYLCASSMIGTGGEQFFGPGTRLTVL.

In this sample, this clonotype is medium-sized. The chain carries TRBV7-2 and TRBJ2-4; TRBD2 matches at 10 bases. Losses at the gene ends were 1 base for V and 3 bases for J; bases not matched to a gene: 3. Germline V lookup: CDR1 SGHTA, CDR2 FQGNSA. CDR3 length equals 16 residues. The CDR3 coding sequence is TGTGCCAGCAGCTTAGAACTAGCGGGGCTCAAAAACATTCAGTACTTC. Its protein product is CASSLELAGLKNIQYF.

This clonotype was found many times. V is TRBV5-8 and J is TRBJ2-4; D is perhaps TRBD1 (6 bases). The CDR3 has 15 residues. Trimming removed 0 bases from V and 0 bases from J, with 7 bases in between. The germline gives CDR1 SGHTS, CDR2 YDEGEE. The CDR3 nucleotides read TGTGCCAGCAGCTTGGGACAGGTAGCCAAAAACATTCAGTACTTC. Its translation: CASSLGQVAKNIQYF.